These T cell receptor beta chains were read from a single sample in a study of graft-versus-host responses after intestinal transplantation. What these receptors recognize is not known. Clones were read by immunoSEQ multiplex PCR, and TCRdb kept only the in-frame ones, dropping some. The sample contains 130,000 or so clones, about nine tenths of which appear only once. Sequences were derived from unstimulated CD4+ T cells sorted from spleen or lymph node cells, sampled before intestinal transplant. All receptors come from a human donor who received an intestinal transplant. CDR3s include the opening cysteine and the closing phenylalanine or tryptophan. The D gene is left open where the match is weak.

v_gene	d_gene	j_gene	CDR3aa	CDR3nt
TRBV29-1	.	TRBJ1-2	CSVDIRSGYTF	TGCAGCGTTGATATCAGATCTGGCTACACCTTC
TRBV9	.	TRBJ2-7	CASSVGDNYEQYF	TGTGCCAGCAGCGTAGGGGACAACTACGAGCAGTACTTC
TRBV9	TRBD1	TRBJ1-2	CASSVDDRGLYGYTF	TGTGCCAGCAGCGTAGATGACAGGGGGCTATATGGCTACACCTTC
TRBV4-1	.	TRBJ2-7	CASSQRFLGAYEQYF	TGCGCCAGCAGCCAAAGGTTCCTAGGGGCCTACGAGCAGTACTTC
TRBV4-1	TRBD1	TRBJ2-7	CASSQPLSRQGTSYEQYF	TGCGCCAGCAGCCAACCTCTGTCCCGACAGGGAACCTCGTACGAGCAGTACTTC
TRBV7-7	.	TRBJ1-2	CGGSRGYGYTF	TGTGGGGGGTCCAGGGGCTATGGCTACACCTTC
TRBV6-6	TRBD1	TRBJ1-1	CASTMGRQGWNTEAFF	TGTGCCAGCACCATGGGCCGACAGGGATGGAACACTGAAGCTTTCTTT
TRBV10-3	.	TRBJ2-7	CAISESGLSYEQYF	TGTGCCATCAGTGAGTCCGGGCTCTCCTACGAGCAGTACTTC
TRBV6-5	.	TRBJ2-1	CATFAPYNEQFF	TGTGCCACCTTTGCCCCATACAATGAGCAGTTCTTC
TRBV10-3	TRBD2	TRBJ2-7	CAISLAGSSYEQYF	TGTGCCATCAGTCTAGCGGGAAGCTCCTACGAGCAGTACTTC